Detailed here is one T cell receptor (beta chain). The CDR3 spans 17 residues. The V and J ends lost 4 bases and 1 base respectively, with 19 bases between them. Germline values: CDR1 MGHRA, CDR2 YSYEKL. Per the original methods: Nucleated cell counts were estimated from reference gene primer amplification. Method: immunoSEQ multiplex PCR; TCRdb's copy keeps in-frame clones and lacks some. V, J and clone size reflect that table, while D and trimming were determined from the DNA. This sample has 110,000 to 150,000 clones; roughly 88% occur once, and the top ten carry 1.7%. The data derive from a study of blood T cell repertoires in COVID-19. For the study at large: From the United States, Italy and Spain came samples of acute and convalescent COVID-19. The analysed material was cDNA or gDNA that came from T cells, B-cell-depleted T cells, or PBMCs.

The source is a woman aged 45-59 years with acute or convalescent COVID-19. Sample: peripheral blood. The gene calls are TRBV4-1 and TRBJ1-2; weak D call: TRBD1 (5 bases). CDR3 protein: CASSRGQGPSLNYGYTF. In DNA form, the CDR3 reads TGCGCCAGCAGCCGTGGGCAGGGCCCATCTCTTAACTATGGCTACACCTTC.